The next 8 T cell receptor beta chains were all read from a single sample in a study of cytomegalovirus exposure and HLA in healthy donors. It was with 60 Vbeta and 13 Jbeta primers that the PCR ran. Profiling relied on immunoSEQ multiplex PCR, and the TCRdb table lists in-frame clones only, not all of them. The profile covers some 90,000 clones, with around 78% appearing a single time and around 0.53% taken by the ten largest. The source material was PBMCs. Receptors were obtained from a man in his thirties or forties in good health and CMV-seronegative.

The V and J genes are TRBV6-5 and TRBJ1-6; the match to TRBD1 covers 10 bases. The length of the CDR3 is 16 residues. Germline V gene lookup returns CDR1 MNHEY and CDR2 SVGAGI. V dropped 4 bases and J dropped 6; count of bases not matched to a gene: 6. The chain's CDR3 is CASSSFRQGANSPLHF. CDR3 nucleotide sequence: TGTGCCAGCAGTTCCTTCCGACAGGGGGCTAATTCACCCCTCCACTTT.

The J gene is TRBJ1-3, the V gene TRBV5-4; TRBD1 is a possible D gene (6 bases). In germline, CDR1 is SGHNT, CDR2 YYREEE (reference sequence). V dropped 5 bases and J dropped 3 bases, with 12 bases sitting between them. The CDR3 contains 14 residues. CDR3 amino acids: CASSLQGIGNTIYF. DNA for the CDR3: TGTGCCAGCAGTCTACAGGGAATTGGAAACACCATATATTTT.

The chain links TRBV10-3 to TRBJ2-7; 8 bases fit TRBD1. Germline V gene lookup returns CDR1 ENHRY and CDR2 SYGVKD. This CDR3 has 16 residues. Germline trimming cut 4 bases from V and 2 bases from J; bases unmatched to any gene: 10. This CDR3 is CAISGRTGRTTYEQYF. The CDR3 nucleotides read TGTGCCATCAGTGGCCGGACAGGGCGGACCACCTACGAGCAGTACTTC.

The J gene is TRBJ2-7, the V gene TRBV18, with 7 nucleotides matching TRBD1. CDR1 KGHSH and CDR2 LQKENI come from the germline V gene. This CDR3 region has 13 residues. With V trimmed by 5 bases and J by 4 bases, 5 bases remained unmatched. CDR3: CASSKGTAYEQYF. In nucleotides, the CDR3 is TGTGCCAGCTCAAAAGGGACAGCTTACGAGCAGTACTTC.

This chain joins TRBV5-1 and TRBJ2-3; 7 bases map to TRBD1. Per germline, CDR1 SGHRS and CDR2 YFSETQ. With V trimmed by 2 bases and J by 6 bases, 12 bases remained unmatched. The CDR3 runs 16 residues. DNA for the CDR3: TGCGCCAGCAGCTTATCCGGGACAGCAGATTGGGATACGCAGTATTTT. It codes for CASSLSGTADWDTQYF.

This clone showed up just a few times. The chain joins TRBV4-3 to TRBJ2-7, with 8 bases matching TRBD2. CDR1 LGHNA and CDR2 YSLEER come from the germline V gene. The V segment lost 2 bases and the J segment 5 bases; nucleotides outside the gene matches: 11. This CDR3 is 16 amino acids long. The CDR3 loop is CASSQFFPGGANEQYF. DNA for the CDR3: TGCGCCAGCAGCCAATTTTTCCCCGGGGGGGCCAACGAGCAGTACTTC.

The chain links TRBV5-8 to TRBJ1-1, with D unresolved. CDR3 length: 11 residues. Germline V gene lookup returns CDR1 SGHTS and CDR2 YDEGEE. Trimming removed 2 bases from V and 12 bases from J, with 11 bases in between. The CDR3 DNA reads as TGTGCCAGCAGCTTTCTGGGAGCGACTTTCTTT. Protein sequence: CASSFLGATFF.

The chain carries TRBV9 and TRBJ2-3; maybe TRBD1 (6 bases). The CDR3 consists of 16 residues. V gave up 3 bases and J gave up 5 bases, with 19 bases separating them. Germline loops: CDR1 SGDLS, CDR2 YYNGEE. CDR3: CASSAALMTGLDTQYF. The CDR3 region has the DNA TGTGCCAGCAGCGCCGCCCTTATGACAGGCTTAGATACGCAGTATTTT.